The text below deals with one T cell receptor beta chain. The data belong to a study of post-analysis software for immune sequencing data. Tagging with unique molecular identifiers was a feature of the TCR beta cDNA libraries. Using its own MiXCR run on the PCR reads, TCRdb lists one record per CDR3 protein. The data contain over 700,000 distinct CDR3 sequences, 25% to 30% of them singletons. The sequence derives from a girl aged 5-17 years with multiple sclerosis. The sequenced material came from blood.

For the CDR3, the DNA is TGTGCCAGCAGCCTCGAGGACCACACAGATACGCAGTATTTT. This gives the protein CASSLEDHTDTQYF. The chain is built from TRBV9 and TRBJ2-3; D is undetermined. V was shortened by 4 bases and J by 2 bases, with 11 bases between the two germline ends. Germline assignment: CDR1 SGDLS and CDR2 YYNGEE. CDR3 size: 14 residues.